These T cell receptor beta chains were read from a single sample in a study of CD8 T cells in Susac syndrome. TCRdb called the immunoSEQ multiplex PCR reads again in MiXCR, with one record for every CDR3 protein. Among about 150,000 distinct CDR3 sequences listed, roughly nine tenths were seen once. The specimen was CD4+ T cells from PBMCs. These TCRs come from a human donor in good health. The CDR3 runs from the conserved cysteine through the conserved F or W. The order of the fields is CDR3 DNA, CDR3 protein, J gene, V gene, clone size, D gene. A D gene is named only where the DNA matches it firmly. A clone size is listed for some rows: how often the clone was seen (once, few, many), or a class if it is expanded.

DNA: TGTGCCAGCAGCTTGCGGCGAAACACCATATATTTT; CDR3: CASSLRRNTIYF; J: TRBJ1-3; V: TRBV5-6; size: .; D: .
DNA: TGTGCCAGCAGCCCATCCGGCGGGCAGCTCACTGAAGCTTTCTTT; CDR3: CASSPSGGQLTEAFF; J: TRBJ1-1; V: TRBV7-2; size: .; D: .
DNA: TGTGCCAGCAGCTTTCTGACAGGGGGTAACACTGAAGCTTTCTTT; CDR3: CASSFLTGGNTEAFF; J: TRBJ1-1; V: TRBV7-9; size: .; D: TRBD1
DNA: TGTGCCAGCAGTTACTCTTCGGGGGACACAGATACGCAGTATTTT; CDR3: CASSYSSGDTDTQYF; J: TRBJ2-3; V: TRBV6-2/TRBV6-3; size: few; D: .
DNA: TGTGCCTGGACTAGCGGGAGGATTTACGAGCAGTACTTC; CDR3: CAWTSGRIYEQYF; J: TRBJ2-7; V: TRBV2; size: .; D: TRBD2
DNA: TGTGCCAGTATGAGGACAGTAGCTCGCACAGATACGCAGTATTTT; CDR3: CASMRTVARTDTQYF; J: TRBJ2-3; V: TRBV19; size: .; D: .
DNA: TGCGCCAGTAGACAGGGGGCTGAGGCAGATACGCAGTATTTT; CDR3: CASRQGAEADTQYF; J: TRBJ2-3; V: TRBV5-1; size: .; D: TRBD1
DNA: TGTGCCAGCAGCCCTACCCGGACAGGGAGGTACTACGAGCAGTACTTC; CDR3: CASSPTRTGRYYEQYF; J: TRBJ2-7; V: TRBV3-1; size: once; D: TRBD1
DNA: TGTGCCAGCAACAGACAGGGAGAGGGCTACACCTTC; CDR3: CASNRQGEGYTF; J: TRBJ1-2; V: TRBV6-5; size: .; D: TRBD1
DNA: TGTGCCAGCAGTTACGACAGAACCTCTGAAGCTTTCTTT; CDR3: CASSYDRTSEAFF; J: TRBJ1-1; V: TRBV12-3/TRBV12-4; size: once; D: .
DNA: TGTGCCAGCAGCTTATTGCCTCAGGGTCCAAGCTCCTACGAGCAGTACTTC; CDR3: CASSLLPQGPSSYEQYF; J: TRBJ2-7; V: TRBV7-2; size: .; D: .
DNA: TGTGCCAGCAGCTTGTTTGAGGGGTCCCTCTACGAGCAGTACTTC; CDR3: CASSLFEGSLYEQYF; J: TRBJ2-7; V: TRBV7-9; size: .; D: .
DNA: TGTGCCAGCAGTTCTGGAGGGGGCGTCTATGGCTACACCTTC; CDR3: CASSSGGGVYGYTF; J: TRBJ1-2; V: TRBV28; size: .; D: TRBD1
DNA: TGTGCCAGCAGTGAATTTACAGGGGACCCTGGCTACACCTTC; CDR3: CASSEFTGDPGYTF; J: TRBJ1-2; V: TRBV25-1; size: .; D: TRBD1
DNA: TGTGCCAGCAGCTTGTCGCTAGCGGATAGCACAGATACGCAGTATTTT; CDR3: CASSLSLADSTDTQYF; J: TRBJ2-3; V: TRBV5-4; size: .; D: TRBD2
DNA: TGCGCCAGCAGAAAAGCCGGGACTAGCGTCAAAGAGACCCAGTACTTC; CDR3: CASRKAGTSVKETQYF; J: TRBJ2-5; V: TRBV4-1; size: .; D: TRBD2
DNA: TGTGCCTGGAGTGTTAGCGTGGGCCAGTTCTTC; CDR3: CAWSVSVGQFF; J: TRBJ2-1; V: TRBV30; size: .; D: .
DNA: TGTGCCACCAGTGCTGGGACAGACACCGGGGAGCTGTTTTTT; CDR3: CATSAGTDTGELFF; J: TRBJ2-2; V: TRBV24-1; size: .; D: TRBD1
DNA: TGTGCCAGCTCACCCGACAGGGTAGGCAATCAGCCCCAGCATTTT; CDR3: CASSPDRVGNQPQHF; J: TRBJ1-5; V: TRBV18; size: .; D: TRBD1
DNA: TGTGCCAGCAGTGAGGTGAAGGGATGGACAGATACGCAGTATTTT; CDR3: CASSEVKGWTDTQYF; J: TRBJ2-3; V: TRBV6-1; size: .; D: .
DNA: TGTGCCACCAGCAGAGATCGCAACAATGAGCAGTTCTTC; CDR3: CATSRDRNNEQFF; J: TRBJ2-1; V: TRBV15; size: .; D: .
DNA: TGCAGCGTTCAGGGGACTAGCGGGGAATCGAACACCGGGGAGCTGTTTTTT; CDR3: CSVQGTSGESNTGELFF; J: TRBJ2-2; V: TRBV29-1; size: .; D: TRBD2
DNA: TGTGCCAGCAGTTTAAGCCGACTAGGGAGCACAGATACGCAGTATTTT; CDR3: CASSLSRLGSTDTQYF; J: TRBJ2-3; V: TRBV7-6; size: once; D: .
DNA: TGTGCCAGCAGTTTCGCCGGGGAGCTGTTTTTT; CDR3: CASSFAGELFF; J: TRBJ2-2; V: TRBV6-6; size: .; D: .
DNA: TGTGCCAGCAGCTTATCACCGATCGGAAACACCATATATTTT; CDR3: CASSLSPIGNTIYF; J: TRBJ1-3; V: TRBV7-9; size: .; D: .
DNA: TGTGCCAGCAGCCGCGACAGGGTCGATCAGCCCCAGCATTTT; CDR3: CASSRDRVDQPQHF; J: TRBJ1-5; V: TRBV7-9; size: .; D: TRBD1
DNA: TGTGCCTGGAGTCCCCGATTTGAAAAACTGTTTTTT; CDR3: CAWSPRFEKLFF; J: TRBJ1-4; V: TRBV30; size: .; D: .
DNA: TGTGCCATCAGCGCAGGGGGGGGAGATACGCAGTATTTT; CDR3: CAISAGGGDTQYF; J: TRBJ2-3; V: TRBV10-3; size: .; D: .
DNA: TGCAGTGCTAGTCCCCGCGGTCAAGAGACCCAGTACTTC; CDR3: CSASPRGQETQYF; J: TRBJ2-5; V: TRBV20-1; size: .; D: .
DNA: TGTGCCAGCAGCCCCTCGAGTCAGCCCCAGCATTTT; CDR3: CASSPSSQPQHF; J: TRBJ1-5; V: TRBV7-9; size: .; D: .
DNA: TGTGCCAGCAGCTTAGTGACGGTTGGCTACGAGCAGTACTTC; CDR3: CASSLVTVGYEQYF; J: TRBJ2-7; V: TRBV7-9; size: .; D: .
DNA: TGTGCCAGCAGCCCCGTCCCCAGGGGCGAGTCTTCACCCCTCCACTTT; CDR3: CASSPVPRGESSPLHF; J: TRBJ1-6; V: TRBV7-2; size: .; D: .
DNA: TGTGCCAGCAGTGAAGCGGTGGGGGCCGAGCAGTACTTC; CDR3: CASSEAVGAEQYF; J: TRBJ2-7; V: TRBV6-1; size: .; D: .
DNA: TGCAGCAACAAACGGCCCATTCCCCCCTACGAGCAGTACTTC; CDR3: CSNKRPIPPYEQYF; J: TRBJ2-7; V: TRBV20-1; size: few; D: .
DNA: TGTGCCTGGAGCCCCGGGACAAACTACGAGCAGTACTTC; CDR3: CAWSPGTNYEQYF; J: TRBJ2-7; V: TRBV30; size: .; D: .
DNA: TGTGCCACCAGTCGTTCAGCCACAGATACGCAGTATTTT; CDR3: CATSRSATDTQYF; J: TRBJ2-3; V: TRBV24-1; size: .; D: .
DNA: TGTGCCAGCAGCCAAGAGGGTATAATCTCTGGGGCCAACGTCCTGACTTTC; CDR3: CASSQEGIISGANVLTF; J: TRBJ2-6; V: TRBV3-1; size: .; D: .
DNA: TGTGCCACCAGCCGAACGACAGGGGCTGGAAACACCATATATTTT; CDR3: CATSRTTGAGNTIYF; J: TRBJ1-3; V: TRBV15; size: .; D: TRBD1
DNA: TGTGCCAGCAGTGAAGCGACGGGCACCTACGAGCAGTACTTC; CDR3: CASSEATGTYEQYF; J: TRBJ2-7; V: TRBV6-1; size: .; D: .
DNA: TGCGCCAGCAGCCCTCGACCCGACCCTAACTATGGCTACACCTTC; CDR3: CASSPRPDPNYGYTF; J: TRBJ1-2; V: TRBV23-1; size: .; D: .
DNA: TGTGCCAGCTCCCCGCAGGGACAAGAGACCCAGTACTTC; CDR3: CASSPQGQETQYF; J: TRBJ2-5; V: TRBV18; size: .; D: .
DNA: TGCGCCAGCAGTGAGTTGACAGGGAGCTATGGCACTGAAGCTTTCTTT; CDR3: CASSELTGSYGTEAFF; J: TRBJ1-1; V: TRBV10-2; size: .; D: TRBD1
DNA: TGTGCCAGCAGTCCTCGAGGGACAGGGGTTTCCACTGAAGCTTTCTTT; CDR3: CASSPRGTGVSTEAFF; J: TRBJ1-1; V: TRBV12-3/TRBV12-4; size: .; D: TRBD1
DNA: TGTGCCAGCTCACGGGGACAGGACCTCTACGAGCAGTACTTC; CDR3: CASSRGQDLYEQYF; J: TRBJ2-7; V: TRBV18; size: .; D: TRBD1
DNA: TGCGCCAGCAGCCCGGGACTAGCGGGGGGGCATACAGAGACCCAGTACTTC; CDR3: CASSPGLAGGHTETQYF; J: TRBJ2-5; V: TRBV5-1; size: once; D: TRBD2
DNA: TGTGCCAGCAGTTCGGCCGGCCGCAATCAGCCCCAGCATTTT; CDR3: CASSSAGRNQPQHF; J: TRBJ1-5; V: TRBV6-6; size: .; D: .
DNA: TGTGCCAGCAGCTCCCACAGGGAGACCCAGTACTTC; CDR3: CASSSHRETQYF; J: TRBJ2-5; V: TRBV7-9; size: .; D: .
DNA: TGTGCCAGCAGTTACCGGGCTGGTGGTAACACTGAAGCTTTCTTT; CDR3: CASSYRAGGNTEAFF; J: TRBJ1-1; V: TRBV6-2/TRBV6-3; size: few; D: .
DNA: TGTGCCAGCAGCCGAGGACCGGGACTAGCGGATTACGAGCAGTACTTC; CDR3: CASSRGPGLADYEQYF; J: TRBJ2-7; V: TRBV3-1; size: .; D: TRBD2
DNA: TGCAGCGCGGGACAGGATTTGAACACTGAAGCTTTCTTT; CDR3: CSAGQDLNTEAFF; J: TRBJ1-1; V: TRBV29-1; size: .; D: TRBD1
DNA: TGCAGTGCCAAAGGGGGGAGAACTGAAGCTTTCTTT; CDR3: CSAKGGRTEAFF; J: TRBJ1-1; V: TRBV20-1; size: .; D: .
DNA: TGCGCCAGCAGCCAAGTGCCTCGGACAGGGTCCGCAACTAATGAAAAACTGTTTTTT; CDR3: CASSQVPRTGSATNEKLFF; J: TRBJ1-4; V: TRBV4-3; size: .; D: TRBD1
DNA: TGTGCCAGCAGCCGGCTGGTGAACACTGAAGCTTTCTTT; CDR3: CASSRLVNTEAFF; J: TRBJ1-1; V: TRBV3-1; size: .; D: .